These 10 T cell receptor beta chains share one sample of origin, sequenced in a study of blood T cells in healthy people across ages. The use of a sample-barcoded 5' primer and a J-beta primer mix characterized a second PCR of about 7 to 12 cycles. TCRdb reprocessed the 5' RACE reads with MiXCR, giving one entry per CDR3 protein. The sample records about 800,000 distinct CDR3 sequences, 20% to 25% being singletons. Another study also made use of these data, one on T cells of mothers and their children.

What was sequenced was blood. The receptors originated from a boy between 10 and 17 years old in good health.

The sample holds a few counts of this clonotype. The chain is built from TRBV4-3 and TRBJ2-5; no firm D call. The last part of the DNA fits TRBJ2-7 better; the J call may be wrong. CDR3 length: 18 residues. From germline, CDR1 is LGHNA and CDR2 YSLEER. The CDR3 DNA reads as TGCGCCAGCAGCCAAGATCTCCCAGTATTGGCCCAGAGCTACGAGCAGTACTTC. Encoded protein: CASSQDLPVLAQSYEQYF.

The table lists this clonotype with a few counts. CDR3 amino acids: CASSQSGAGIKQRSEQFF. The CDR3 nucleotides are TGCGCCAGCAGCCAAAGCGGAGCGGGAATAAAACAACGTTCTGAGCAGTTCTTC. The chain recombines TRBV4-1 with TRBJ2-5; 7 bases are shared with TRBD2. Matching the DNA end better, TRBJ2-1 makes the J call doubtful. This CDR3 contains 18 residues. The V gene's germline CDR1 is MGHRA and CDR2 YSYEKL.

This clonotype was recorded a few times. This chain uses TRBV13 with TRBJ2-1; TRBD1 agrees at 7 bases. Judging by the DNA end, TRBJ2-7 fits better; the J call may be wrong. Germline values: CDR1 PRHDT, CDR2 FYEKMQ (reference sequence). The CDR3 has 16 amino acids. The CDR3 protein is CASSFGPGQSSYEQYF. In DNA form, the CDR3 reads TGTGCCAGCAGCTTCGGACCGGGACAGAGCTCCTACGAGCAGTACTTC.

This clonotype was recorded a few times. The V call is TRBV2, the J call TRBJ2-7; TRBD1 matches at 9 bases. The CDR3 has 13 residues. Germline V gene sequence: CDR1 SNHLY, CDR2 FYNNEI. After removal of 6 bases from V and 2 bases from J, the junction contained 2 bases not matched to a gene. The CDR3 loop is CASRRDRAYEQYF. The CDR3 region has the DNA TGTGCCAGCAGACGGGACAGGGCCTACGAGCAGTACTTC.

The chain combines TRBV6-2 or TRBV6-3 with TRBJ2-5, with D hard to call. The DNA matches TRBJ2-7 better at its end, which makes the J call doubtful. The CDR3 runs to 15 residues. Germline assignment: CDR1 MNHEY and CDR2 SVGEGT. For the CDR3, the DNA is TGTGCCAGCAGTTACTTGGCAGTAGGATACTACGAGCAGTACTTC. Its protein product is CASSYLAVGYYEQYF.

The CDR3 DNA reads as TGCGCCAGCAGCTGGGGGACAGGAAACTCCTACGAGCAGTACTTC. Translated, it gives CASSWGTGNSYEQYF. The chain is built from TRBV5-1 and TRBJ2-7; 8 bases fit TRBD1. This CDR3 is built from 15 residues. V dropped 3 bases and J dropped 0; count of bases not matched to a gene: 5. Germline V gene data show CDR1 as SGHRS and CDR2 as YFSETQ.

The table lists this clonotype with a few counts. The chain combines TRBV28 with TRBJ1-4; no clear D gene. V lost 1 base to trimming and J lost 0 bases, with 15 bases between them. Germline CDR1 and CDR2: MDHEN and SYDVKM. This CDR3 is built from 18 residues. This CDR3 reads CASSLSTGSPTTNEKLFF. As DNA, the CDR3 is TGTGCCAGCAGTTTATCAACCGGGTCCCCTACAACTAATGAAAAACTGTTTTTT.

This clonotype was recorded a few times. V and J are TRBV7-9 and TRBJ2-3; 9 nucleotides line up with TRBD1. Trimming removed 5 bases from V and 2 bases from J; junction bases left unmatched: 5. CDR1 is SEHNR and CDR2 is FQNEAQ in the germline V gene (reference sequence). This CDR3 spans 15 amino acids. This CDR3 is CASSPRDRDTDTQYF. CDR3 nucleotide sequence: TGTGCCAGCAGCCCCCGGGACAGGGACACAGATACGCAGTATTTT.

There are a few counts of this clonotype. V gene TRBV28 combines with J gene TRBJ1-1; no clear D gene. V dropped 5 bases and J dropped 1 base, with 17 bases sitting between them. The CDR3 loop spans 16 amino acids. Germline V lookup: CDR1 MDHEN, CDR2 SYDVKM. The CDR3 is CASSLSPRITNTEAFF. The CDR3, as DNA: TGTGCCAGCAGTCTCAGCCCCCGAATAACGAACACTGAAGCTTTCTTT.

Here the CDR3 DNA reads TGTGCCAGCTCATCCTCACACGGGCAGGGGACTGAAGCTTTCTTT. Its translation: CASSSSHGQGTEAFF. This chain links TRBV18 with TRBJ1-1; the D gene is possibly TRBD1 (6 bases). V was trimmed by 5 bases and J by 5 bases, leaving 18 bases between them. This CDR3 region has 15 residues. From germline, CDR1 is KGHSH and CDR2 LQKENI.